The table lists the clone carrying this TCR beta chain with a count of one. These data come from a study of blood T cell repertoires in COVID-19. Across the study: Material from acute and convalescent COVID-19 was sourced from the United States, Italy and Spain. T cells, B-cell-depleted T cells, or PBMCs supplied cDNA or gDNA.

Germline-derived CDR1 and CDR2 are SNHLY and FYNNEI. Trimming cost V 7 bases and J 5 bases; bases outside gene matches: 4. The CDR3 spans 13 residues. Methods used by the authors: Quantification of nucleated cells was approximated via reference gene primer amplification. Sequencing was performed with immunoSEQ multiplex PCR; in TCRdb, only in-frame clones are kept and a portion is missing. That table gives V, J and clone size, and the DNA gave D and trimming. Here the sample spans about 56,000 clones, roughly 90% being singletons. The V gene is TRBV2, the J gene TRBJ1-2, with 10 nucleotides matching TRBD1. The sequenced material came from peripheral blood. This TCR came from a human donor in a cohort sampled during active COVID-19. CDR3 amino acids: CASIGGQGYGYTF. DNA for the CDR3: TGTGCCAGCATCGGGGGACAGGGGTATGGCTACACCTTC.